Here is one T cell receptor beta chain with its context. This clonotype was recorded at least ten times. Its specific antigen is unknown. Within one base of it there is no much larger clone, and no base qualities were kept. This record comes from a study of CD8 T cells in ankylosing spondylitis (dated by TCRdb to about 2017). With respect to the entire study: The study profiled T cell receptor beta repertoires in healthy donors and ankylosing spondylitis patients to find disease-linked TCR variants. Samples of peripheral blood were taken, and for ankylosing spondylitis patients, synovial fluid was collected as well. The whole study cohort included 90 to 120 healthy donors and some 27 ankylosing spondylitis patients.

Broad study findings and their caveats: Blood from ankylosing spondylitis patients appeared to be characterized by a TCR beta motif composed of eight highly homologous amino acid variants. Some of the motif variants had been reported before in the synovial fluid and blood of reactive arthritis patients, a finding that suggests common disease-initiation mechanisms. The disease-linked clones were reported to be significantly enriched in matched synovial fluid samples from ankylosing spondylitis patients. The disease-linked clones had a CD8+ phenotype and were found at relatively low frequencies in peripheral blood.

Including the terminal cysteine and phenylalanine, the CDR3 comprises 16 residues. Just CDR3 DNA is preserved here, 48 bases in frame from base 1. For CDR1 and CDR2, the germline V gene lists LGHNA and YSLEER. Compared with germline, V lacks 5 bases and J lacks 0 bases; bases without a gene match: 4. Sequencing was carried out with an Illumina HiSeq 2500. TCR beta libraries were prepared by quantitative 5'-RACE with molecular barcodes. On the authors' methods: Disease-linked TCR variants were identified with a new computational method built on a probabilistic model of VDJ rearrangement. TCRdb ran its own pipeline on the public reads, namely fastp trimming at Q25 and MiXCR clone calling, and kept in-frame beta chains. Under each unique CDR3 protein, matching rows form one entry showing the most common genes and DNA. TCRdb assigned the V and J calls; the authors' analysis was not used. Within this sample are 250,000 to 400,000 distinct CDR3 sequences, with approximately 10% of them counted one time only. The top ten constitute 8% to 9.5% of the sample.

The chain couples TRBV4-3 to TRBJ2-3; a stretch of 11 junction bases matches TRBD1. Sequencing was carried out using blood, either unsorted or a sorted T cell fraction (not recorded which). This clonotype originated in a female donor with ankylosing spondylitis or in good health (not recorded which). The nucleotide sequence reads as follows: TGCGCCAGCAGCATTAGGACAGGGGGCAGCACAGATACGCAGTATTTT. Protein translation: CASSIRTGGSTDTQYF.